The next 7 T cell receptor beta chains were all read from a single sample in a study of T cells in Graves' hyperthyroidism and ophthalmopathy. The TCR beta CDR3 regions underwent amplification using RNA transcripts as the source. The study used the HTBI primer set for a first-round RT-PCR of the TCR CDR3. TCRdb re-called the multiplex PCR reads through MiXCR, storing one row per CDR3 protein. Of about 600,000 distinct CDR3 sequences in the sample, 16% were seen once. The specimen was blood. These receptor sequences come from a woman aged 40 to 50 with Graves' ophthalmopathy.

The genes are TRBV6-1 and TRBJ2-7, with a tentative D call TRBD1 (6 bases). The germline gives CDR1 MNHNS, CDR2 SASEGT. With 9 bases removed from V and 4 bases from J, the gap between germline ends came to 16 bases. The length of the CDR3 is 13 residues. This chain's CDR3 is CASERDTSYEQYF. The CDR3 DNA reads as TGTGCCAGTGAAAGGGACACCTCTTACGAGCAGTACTTC.

V is TRBV6-2 or TRBV6-3 and J is TRBJ2-1; 10 bases are a match to TRBD2. With V trimmed by 7 bases and J by 7 bases, 7 bases remained unmatched. The length of the CDR3 is 14 residues. Germline CDR1 and CDR2: MNHEY and SVGEGT. The chain's CDR3 is CASKGVGLANEQFF. The DNA of the CDR3 is TGTGCCAGCAAAGGAGTGGGACTAGCGAATGAGCAGTTCTTC.

This clonotype was found many times. The CDR3 loop is CASRGAVNYGYTF. In DNA form, the CDR3 reads TGTGCCAGCCGAGGGGCTGTAAACTATGGCTACACCTTC. This chain connects TRBV27 to TRBJ1-2; D perhaps matches TRBD1 (5 bases). This CDR3 is built from 13 residues. V lost 8 bases and J lost 2, with 12 bases in between. The germline CDR1 and CDR2 sequences are MNHEY and SMNVEV (reference sequence).

This clonotype turned up a few times. The chain is built from TRBV12-3 or TRBV12-4 and TRBJ2-1, with 14 bases fitting TRBD2. The V gene end was trimmed by 5 bases and the J gene end by 2 bases; junction bases not matched to a gene: 5. This CDR3 has 17 amino acids. The CDR3: CASSPPGLAGAYNEQFF. CDR3 in DNA: TGTGCCAGCAGTCCTCCGGGACTAGCGGGAGCCTACAATGAGCAGTTCTTC.

The chain recombines TRBV10-2 with TRBJ2-2; D gene uncertain. Trimming stripped 0 bases from V and 1 base from J, with 6 bases between. The CDR3 contains 15 residues. Germline lookup yields CDR1 WSHSY and CDR2 SAAADI. In DNA, the CDR3 is TGCGCCAGCAGTGAGTCGACTCAGAACACCGGGGAGCTGTTTTTT. Amino acid sequence: CASSESTQNTGELFF.

The sample holds many counts of this clonotype. V usage is TRBV19 and J usage is TRBJ2-7; 10 positions agree with TRBD1. With 5 bases clipped from V and 3 bases from J, the junction kept 7 bases outside the gene matches. Germline lookup yields CDR1 LNHDA and CDR2 SQIVND (reference sequence). The CDR3 is made up of 15 amino acids. CDR3 coding DNA: TGTGCCAGTAGTCCACGGACAGGGGGAGGCTACGAGCAGTACTTC. Its translation: CASSPRTGGGYEQYF.

This clonotype was found many times. The chain joins TRBV2 to TRBJ1-6; D is possibly TRBD1 (5 bases). V dropped 6 bases and J dropped 9 bases, with 18 bases sitting between them. CDR3 length equals 15 residues. Germline V lookup: CDR1 SNHLY, CDR2 FYNNEI. CDR3 loop: CASSSGQGGISPLHF. CDR3 DNA sequence: TGTGCCAGCAGCAGTGGACAAGGCGGCATTTCACCCCTCCACTTT.